The next 28 T cell receptor beta chains were all read from a single sample in a study of OX40 agonist ivuxolimab in advanced cancers. Libraries were prepared by immunoSEQ multiplex PCR; TCRdb keeps only in-frame clonotypes and omits some of them. The sample shows 75,000 to 95,000 clones, 90% to 95% of them seen only once. The sample in question was CD4+ or CD8+ T cells sorted from blood, obtained in a trial of the OX40 agonist ivuxolimab. These receptor sequences come from an adult with an advanced solid tumor such as melanoma, head and neck, liver or kidney cancer.

The chain has TRBV28 and TRBJ1-2; D might be TRBD1 (6 bases). Germline CDR1 and CDR2: MDHEN and SYDVKM. This CDR3 is 16 amino acids long. V shed 5 bases and J shed 8 bases, with 24 bases lying between them. CDR3 loop: CASSPHTGGPARGYTF. For the CDR3, the DNA is TGTGCCAGCAGTCCACACACCGGGGGCCCCGCTAGGGGCTACACCTTC.

This chain uses TRBV19 with TRBJ1-3; D is possibly TRBD1 (6 bases). The germline V gene has CDR1 LNHDA and CDR2 SQIVND (reference sequence). Deletions cut 7 bases from V and 2 bases from J, with 12 bases between. There are 14 residues in the CDR3. CDR3 in amino acids: CASKNTGTGNTIYF. CDR3 nucleotides: TGTGCCAGTAAAAACACAGGGACTGGAAACACCATATATTTT.

The gene calls are TRBV18 and TRBJ1-4, with D unclear. The CDR3 covers 16 residues. Trimming cost V 6 bases and J 3 bases, with 17 bases left between them. Germline V CDR1 and CDR2: KGHSH, LQKENI. The CDR3 loop is CASSQRNSLANEKLFF. The CDR3 DNA is TGTGCCAGCTCCCAACGCAATTCCCTGGCTAATGAAAAACTGTTTTTT. The entire variable domain, with the rest obtained from reference TRBV18 and TRBJ1-4, is as follows: NAGVMQNPRHLVRRRGQEARLRCSPMKGHSHVYWYRQLPEEGLKFMVYLQKENIIDESGMPKERFSAEFPKEGPSILRIQQVVRGDSAAYFCASSQRNSLANEKLFFGSGTQLSVL.

The chain recombines TRBV7-2 with TRBJ2-3, with no clear D. V was clipped by 5 bases and J by 3 bases, with 12 bases between them. Germline-derived CDR1 and CDR2 are SGHTA and FQGNSA. The CDR3 has 14 amino acids. The CDR3 here is CASSRDGPTDTQYF. The CDR3 DNA sequence: TGTGCCAGCAGCAGAGACGGACCAACAGATACGCAGTATTTT.

V usage is TRBV5-1 and J usage is TRBJ2-3; perhaps D is TRBD1 or TRBD2 (7 bases each). Germline assignment: CDR1 SGHRS and CDR2 YFSETQ. This CDR3 has 14 amino acids. Trimming took off 3 bases at V and 11 bases at J, with 19 bases between the two ends. The CDR3 spells CASSSQGEGTRQYF. Here the CDR3 DNA reads TGCGCCAGCAGCTCCCAGGGGGAGGGGACCCGGCAGTATTTT. Full variable domain (outside the CDR3, taken from reference TRBV5-1 and TRBJ2-3): KAGVTQTPRYLIKTRGQQVTLSCSPISGHRSVSWYQQTPGQGLQFLFEYFSETQRNKGNFPGRFSGRQFSNSRSEMNVSTLELGDSALYLCASSSQGEGTRQYFGPGTRLTVL.

The gene calls are TRBV5-1 and TRBJ2-1; 9 bases fit TRBD2. This CDR3 spans 14 amino acids. J lost 7 bases, V lost 7 bases, and 9 bases had no gene match. The germline V gene encodes CDR1 SGHRS and CDR2 YFSETQ. The CDR3: CASQTSGAGNEQFF. CDR3 sequence (DNA): TGCGCCAGCCAGACTAGCGGTGCGGGGAATGAGCAGTTCTTC.

The chain carries TRBV2 and TRBJ2-7; 8 bases are a match to TRBD1. V was clipped by 3 bases and J by 4 bases; unmatched bases: 5. The CDR3 is made up of 14 amino acids. Germline V CDR1 and CDR2: SNHLY, FYNNEI. The CDR3 loop reads CASSDGRGHYEQYF. CDR3 bases: TGTGCCAGCAGTGATGGCAGGGGGCATTACGAGCAGTACTTC.

CDR3 loop: CASSSRGGPYQETQYF. CDR3 in DNA: TGTGCCAGCAGCTCCCGTGGGGGCCCGTACCAAGAGACCCAGTACTTC. The gene calls are TRBV7-2 and TRBJ2-5; TRBD1 might be the D (6 bases). The CDR3 runs 16 residues. Trimming took 4 bases from V and 0 from J, leaving 15 bases between them. CDR1 is SGHTA and CDR2 is FQGNSA in the germline V gene.

The CDR3 protein is CASSLTGTGTQPQHF. The CDR3 coding sequence is TGTGCCAGCAGCTTGACCGGGACAGGGACACAGCCCCAGCATTTT. The chain is built from TRBV5-6 and TRBJ1-5, with 9 bases fitting TRBD1. Germline assignment: CDR1 SGHDT and CDR2 YYEEEE. After removal of 1 base from V and 7 bases from J, the junction contained 6 bases not matched to a gene. The CDR3 is 15 amino acids.

V gene TRBV10-3 combines with J gene TRBJ1-1, with 7 nucleotides matching TRBD1. This CDR3 comprises 12 residues. Trimming took 6 bases from V and 7 from J; bases not matched to a gene: 5. Germline loops: CDR1 ENHRY, CDR2 SYGVKD. The CDR3 sequence is CAIRETGDEAFF. The CDR3 nucleotides are TGTGCCATCAGGGAAACAGGGGATGAAGCTTTCTTT.

The chain recombines TRBV6-1 with TRBJ2-7; 9 positions match TRBD2. J was trimmed by 3 bases and V by 8 bases; bases with no gene match: 5. In germline, CDR1 is MNHNS, CDR2 SASEGT. The CDR3 is 13 amino acids. The CDR3 is CASGGTSYYEQYF. Here the CDR3 DNA reads TGTGCCAGCGGAGGGACTAGCTACTACGAGCAGTACTTC.

The V and J genes are TRBV5-6 and TRBJ1-4, with no clear D. Trimming removed 4 bases at V and 5 bases at J, with 12 bases between. This CDR3 contains 14 residues. Germline lookup yields CDR1 SGHDT and CDR2 YYEEEE. Here the CDR3 reads CASSTDTWNEKLFF. CDR3 sequence (DNA): TGTGCCAGCAGCACCGATACATGGAATGAAAAACTGTTTTTT.

The chain couples TRBV11-2 to TRBJ2-5, with D unresolved. CDR1 is SGHAT, CDR2 FQNNGV, per germline. V lost 2 bases to trimming and J lost 4 bases, with 8 bases between them. The CDR3 is 13 residues long. CDR3 in amino acids: CASSLSLLETQYF. The CDR3 DNA is TGTGCCAGCAGCTTATCTCTCCTAGAGACCCAGTACTTC.

A few counts support this clone. The J gene is TRBJ2-1, the V gene TRBV20-1, with D unclear. The CDR3 runs to 11 residues. Per the germline V gene, CDR1 is DFQATT and CDR2 is SNEGSKA (reference sequence). Trimming took 1 base from V and 7 from J, leaving 5 bases between them. In DNA, the CDR3 is TGCAGTGCTAGAGTCGTGAATGAGCAGTTCTTC. Protein product: CSARVVNEQFF.

The chain uses TRBV5-1 and TRBJ1-4; D possibly corresponds to TRBD1 (5 bases). This CDR3 comprises 15 residues. Germline CDR1 reads SGHRS; CDR2 reads YFSETQ. Trimming removed 3 bases at V and 8 bases at J, with 17 bases between. CDR3 DNA: TGCGCCAGCAGCTGGGGGGGTCCCGCGGTGGAAAAACTGTTTTTT. Its protein product is CASSWGGPAVEKLFF.

This chain uses TRBV4-1 with TRBJ2-4, with a tentative D call TRBD1 (5 bases). Deletions cut 1 base from V and 4 bases from J, with 17 bases between. This CDR3 contains 17 residues. Germline V CDR1 and CDR2: MGHRA, YSYEKL. The CDR3 sequence: CASSQGVSWGPKNIQYF. Here the CDR3 DNA reads TGCGCCAGCAGCCAAGGGGTCTCCTGGGGCCCGAAAAACATTCAGTACTTC.

The chain carries TRBV14 and TRBJ2-5; the D is unclear. This CDR3 has 15 residues. V lost 4 bases to trimming and J lost 5 bases, with 17 bases between them. Germline CDR1 reads SGHDN; CDR2 reads FVKESK. CDR3 amino acids: CASSPSLPGLETQYF. The DNA for the CDR3 is TGTGCCAGCAGCCCAAGCCTACCAGGTCTGGAGACCCAGTACTTC.

The rearrangement joins TRBV27 to TRBJ2-1, with TRBD2 identical over 9 bases. CDR3 size: 18 residues. The V gene's germline CDR1 is MNHEY and CDR2 SMNVEV (reference sequence). The V and J ends lost 6 bases and 1 base, in that order; junction bases with no gene match: 13. The CDR3 DNA reads as TGTGCCAGCAGCCCCCGGGGAGCGGGAGGACGATCCTACAATGAGCAGTTCTTC. Protein sequence: CASSPRGAGGRSYNEQFF.

This clone was recorded only once. Its ends do not fully match the called genes, so a read error is possible. The rearrangement uses TRBV6-6 and TRBJ2-1; 12 nucleotides agree with TRBD1. The CDR3 is 12 amino acids. The germline CDR1 and CDR2 sequences are MNHNY and SVGAGI (reference sequence). The CDR3 sequence is CASSSGTGGLVF. As DNA, the CDR3 is TGTGCCAGCAGCTCCGGGACAGGGGGCTTGGTCTTC.

In this sample, this clone turned up once. The chain employs TRBV5-1 and TRBJ2-7, with 11 bases that match TRBD1. There are 15 residues in the CDR3. Germline assignment: CDR1 SGHRS and CDR2 YFSETQ. The V and J ends lost 4 bases and 6 bases, in that order; junction bases with no gene match: 9. The CDR3 DNA reads as TGCGCCAGCAGCCCCCCGGGACAGGGGGGGTCCGAGCAGTACTTC. It is translated as CASSPPGQGGSEQYF. Combining the CDR3 with reference TRBV5-1 and TRBJ2-7 gives the whole variable domain KAGVTQTPRYLIKTRGQQVTLSCSPISGHRSVSWYQQTPGQGLQFLFEYFSETQRNKGNFPGRFSGRQFSNSRSEMNVSTLELGDSALYLCASSPPGQGGSEQYFGPGTRLTVT.

The rearrangement links TRBV7-9 to TRBJ1-5; D is perhaps TRBD1 (5 bases). Germline V gene lookup returns CDR1 SEHNR and CDR2 FQNEAQ (reference sequence). With 0 bases removed from V and 4 bases from J, the gap between germline ends came to 10 bases. CDR3 size: 15 residues. CDR3: CASSLAGGENQPQHF. CDR3 bases: TGTGCCAGCAGCTTAGCGGGAGGGGAGAATCAGCCCCAGCATTTT.

The V gene is TRBV19, the J gene TRBJ2-7; D possibly corresponds to TRBD1 (7 bases). The CDR3 length is 14 residues. Germline V gene data show CDR1 as LNHDA and CDR2 as SQIVND (reference sequence). The ends were cut back, 9 bases at V and 0 bases at J, with 15 bases in the middle. The CDR3 spells CASRRQGGSYEQYF. For the CDR3, the DNA is TGTGCCAGCCGCCGACAGGGAGGCTCCTACGAGCAGTACTTC.

The chain joins TRBV2 to TRBJ1-4; no definite D call. Trimming stripped 2 bases from V and 8 bases from J, with 18 bases between. There are 16 residues in the CDR3. CDR1 SNHLY and CDR2 FYNNEI come from the germline V gene. The CDR3 nucleotides read TGTGCCAGCAGTGAATTACCTCTCACGCCCCAGGAAAAACTGTTTTTT. Translation: CASSELPLTPQEKLFF.

The V gene is TRBV14, the J gene TRBJ1-4; D remains ambiguous. Germline V CDR1 and CDR2: SGHDN, FVKESK. The V and J ends lost 1 base and 4 bases respectively, with 22 bases between them. The CDR3 length is 19 residues. In DNA, the CDR3 is TGTGCCAGCAGCCAAGTGTCCTTCCGGGGAGGGATTGGTAATGAAAAACTGTTTTTT. Protein: CASSQVSFRGGIGNEKLFF.

A few counts support this clone. The chain combines TRBV10-3 with TRBJ2-5; D remains unclear. The CDR3 sequence is 13 residues long. The ends were cut back, 0 bases at V and 1 base at J, with 3 bases in the middle. Germline-derived CDR1 and CDR2 are ENHRY and SYGVKD. The CDR3 nucleotides are TGTGCCATCAGTGAGTCCCCCCAAGAGACCCAGTACTTC. This codes for CAISESPQETQYF.

The chain is built from TRBV2 and TRBJ1-1; D not certain. Trimming took 6 bases from V and 4 from J, leaving 12 bases between them. Germline CDR1 and CDR2: SNHLY and FYNNEI. The length of the CDR3 is 13 residues. CDR3 in DNA: TGTGCCAGCAGGGTCGGACGGAGCACTGAAGCTTTCTTT. Protein product: CASRVGRSTEAFF.

This chain connects TRBV6-4 to TRBJ2-3, with TRBD1 matching over 8 bases. V dropped 6 bases and J dropped 4; count of bases not matched to a gene: 6. This CDR3 region has 14 residues. CDR1 is MRHNA, CDR2 SNTAGT, per germline. CDR3 nucleotide sequence: TGTGCCAGCAGACCCCAGGGGGCGTCAGATACGCAGTATTTT. Translated, it gives CASRPQGASDTQYF.

J is TRBJ2-1 and V is TRBV18, with 8 nucleotides matching TRBD2. After removal of 6 bases from V and 5 bases from J, the junction contained 12 bases not matched to a gene. The germline V gene has CDR1 KGHSH and CDR2 LQKENI. The CDR3 has 16 amino acids. CDR3 sequence reads: CASSRSAGGTDNEQFF. The CDR3 DNA follows: TGTGCCAGCTCTCGCTCGGCGGGAGGCACCGACAATGAGCAGTTCTTC.